This T cell receptor (beta chain) was found in a study of blood T cell repertoires in COVID-19. Study information: Samples representing acute and convalescent COVID-19 were sourced from the United States, Italy and Spain. Sample material is recorded as cDNA or gDNA derived from T cells, B-cell-depleted T cells, or PBMCs.

This CDR3 spans 15 amino acids. Germline-derived CDR1 and CDR2 are SGHRS and YFSETQ. V was clipped by 0 bases and J by 9 bases; unmatched bases: 6. In the original processing: By means of reference gene primer amplification, nucleated cell counts were estimated. Sequenced by immunoSEQ multiplex PCR; TCRdb stores in-frame clones only, minus some. V and J calls plus clone size are reproduced from that table; the DNA served to infer D and trimming. The sample holds 240,000 or so clones, 85% to 90% seen once. The sequence derives from a man in his 60s with acute or convalescent COVID-19. The V call is TRBV5-1, the J call TRBJ2-1, with TRBD1 identical over 10 bases. Sequenced sample: peripheral blood. This CDR3 reads CASSLEGQGLGEQFF. The CDR3 DNA sequence: TGCGCCAGCAGCTTGGAGGGACAGGGGTTGGGTGAGCAGTTCTTC.